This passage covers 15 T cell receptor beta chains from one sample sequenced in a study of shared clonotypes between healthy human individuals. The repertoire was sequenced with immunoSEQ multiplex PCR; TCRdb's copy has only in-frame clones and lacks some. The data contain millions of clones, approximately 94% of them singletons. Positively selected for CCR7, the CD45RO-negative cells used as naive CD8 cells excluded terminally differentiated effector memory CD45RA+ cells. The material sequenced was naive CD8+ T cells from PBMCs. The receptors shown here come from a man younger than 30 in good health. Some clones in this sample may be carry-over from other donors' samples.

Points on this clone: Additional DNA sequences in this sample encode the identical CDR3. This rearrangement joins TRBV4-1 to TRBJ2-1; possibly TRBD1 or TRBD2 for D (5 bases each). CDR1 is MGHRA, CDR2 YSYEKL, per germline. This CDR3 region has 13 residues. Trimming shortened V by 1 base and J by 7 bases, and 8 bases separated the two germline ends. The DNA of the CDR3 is TGCGCCAGCAGCCAAGTTGGGGGTAATGAGCAGTTCTTC. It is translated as CASSQVGGNEQFF.

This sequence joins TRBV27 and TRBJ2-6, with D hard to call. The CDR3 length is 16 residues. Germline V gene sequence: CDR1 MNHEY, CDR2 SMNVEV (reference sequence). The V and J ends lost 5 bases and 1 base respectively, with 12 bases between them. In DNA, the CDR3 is TGTGCCAGCAGTCCCTACTCCAGGTCTGGGGCCAACGTCCTGACTTTC. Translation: CASSPYSRSGANVLTF.

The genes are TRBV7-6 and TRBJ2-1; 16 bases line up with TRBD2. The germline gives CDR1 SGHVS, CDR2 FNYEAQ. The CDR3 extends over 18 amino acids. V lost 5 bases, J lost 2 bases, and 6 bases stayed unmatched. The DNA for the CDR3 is TGTGCCAGCAGCCCGGCCGGGACTAGCGGGAGGGCCTACAATGAGCAGTTCTTC. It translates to CASSPAGTSGRAYNEQFF.

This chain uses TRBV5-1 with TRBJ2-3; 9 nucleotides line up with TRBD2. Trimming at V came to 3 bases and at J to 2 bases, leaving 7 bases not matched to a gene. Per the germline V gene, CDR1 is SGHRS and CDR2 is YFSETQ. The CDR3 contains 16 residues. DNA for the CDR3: TGCGCCAGCAGCTCGACCACTAGCGGGCCCACAGATACGCAGTATTTT. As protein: CASSSTTSGPTDTQYF.

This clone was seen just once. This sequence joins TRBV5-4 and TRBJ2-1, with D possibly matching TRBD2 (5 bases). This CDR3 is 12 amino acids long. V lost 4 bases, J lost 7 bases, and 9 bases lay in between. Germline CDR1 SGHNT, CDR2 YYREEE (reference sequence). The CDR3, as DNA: TGTGCCAGCAGCGAGGACTTTAATGAGCAGTTCTTC. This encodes CASSEDFNEQFF.

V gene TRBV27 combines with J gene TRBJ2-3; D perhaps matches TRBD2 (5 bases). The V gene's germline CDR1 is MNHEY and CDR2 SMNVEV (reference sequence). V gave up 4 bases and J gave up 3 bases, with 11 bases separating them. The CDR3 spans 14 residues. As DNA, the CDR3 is TGTGCCAGCAGTTCCTCTATAGCGACAGATACGCAGTATTTT. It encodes CASSSSIATDTQYF.

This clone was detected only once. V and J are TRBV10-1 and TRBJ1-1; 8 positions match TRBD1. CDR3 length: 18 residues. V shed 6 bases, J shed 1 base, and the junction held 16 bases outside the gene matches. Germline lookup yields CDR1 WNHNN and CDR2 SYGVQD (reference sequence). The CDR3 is CASSVHRGISSRNTEAFF. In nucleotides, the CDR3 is TGCGCCAGCAGCGTTCACAGGGGGATTAGTTCGCGGAACACTGAAGCTTTCTTT.

The chain's CDR3 is CASSPRPTGGNEKLFF. In DNA, the CDR3 is TGTGCCAGCAGTCCCCGGCCTACAGGGGGTAATGAAAAACTGTTTTTT. V gene TRBV27 combines with J gene TRBJ1-4; 8 positions match TRBD1. Germline V lookup: CDR1 MNHEY, CDR2 SMNVEV (reference sequence). The CDR3 covers 16 residues. Trimming at V came to 5 bases and at J to 4 bases, leaving 9 bases not matched to a gene.

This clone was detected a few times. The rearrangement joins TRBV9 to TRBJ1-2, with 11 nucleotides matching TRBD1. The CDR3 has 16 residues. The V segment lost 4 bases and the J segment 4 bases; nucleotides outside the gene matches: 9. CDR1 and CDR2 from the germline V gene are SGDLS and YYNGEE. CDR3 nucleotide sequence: TGTGCCAGCAGCCCAACAGGCGGACAGGGGGCCTATGGCTACACCTTC. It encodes CASSPTGGQGAYGYTF.

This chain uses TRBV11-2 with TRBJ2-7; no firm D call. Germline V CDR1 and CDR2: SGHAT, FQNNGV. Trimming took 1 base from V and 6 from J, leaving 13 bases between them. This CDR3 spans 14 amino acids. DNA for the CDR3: TGTGCCAGCAGCTTAGGTTCAGTGGCTCTCGAGCAGTACTTC. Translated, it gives CASSLGSVALEQYF.

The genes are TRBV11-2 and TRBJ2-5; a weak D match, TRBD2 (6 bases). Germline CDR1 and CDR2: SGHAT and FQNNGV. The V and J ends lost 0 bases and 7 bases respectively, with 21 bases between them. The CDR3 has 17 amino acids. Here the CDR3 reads CASSLDRLSAVRGTQYF. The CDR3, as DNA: TGTGCCAGCAGCTTAGATAGACTGTCAGCGGTGCGGGGGACCCAGTACTTC.

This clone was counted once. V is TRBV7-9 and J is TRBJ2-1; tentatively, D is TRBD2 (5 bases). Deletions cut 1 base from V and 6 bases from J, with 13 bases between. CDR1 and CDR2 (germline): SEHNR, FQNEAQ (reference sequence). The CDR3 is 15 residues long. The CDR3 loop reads CASSLVIASRNEQFF. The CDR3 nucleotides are TGTGCCAGCAGCTTAGTTATAGCTAGCCGCAATGAGCAGTTCTTC.

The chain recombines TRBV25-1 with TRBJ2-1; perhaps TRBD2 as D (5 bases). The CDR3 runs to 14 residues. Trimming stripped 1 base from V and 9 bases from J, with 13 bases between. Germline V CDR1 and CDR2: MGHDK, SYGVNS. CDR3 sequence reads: CASSESGPRAEQFF. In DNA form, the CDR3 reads TGTGCCAGCAGTGAATCCGGCCCGAGGGCTGAGCAGTTCTTC.

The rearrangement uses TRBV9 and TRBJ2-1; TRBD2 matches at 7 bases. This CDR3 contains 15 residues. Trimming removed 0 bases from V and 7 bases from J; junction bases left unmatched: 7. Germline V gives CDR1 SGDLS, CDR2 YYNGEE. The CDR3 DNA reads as TGTGCCAGCAGCGTAGGCGGGGGAGCTAAGAATGAGCAGTTCTTC. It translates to CASSVGGGAKNEQFF.

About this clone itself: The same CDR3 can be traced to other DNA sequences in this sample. The CDR3 sequence is CASSLTGNTEAFF. CDR3 nucleotides: TGTGCCAGCAGCCTTACAGGGAACACTGAAGCTTTCTTT. The chain joins TRBV7-3 to TRBJ1-1; perhaps TRBD1 as D (5 bases). Germline V lookup: CDR1 SGHTA, CDR2 FQGTGA. This CDR3 is built from 13 residues. Trimming shortened V by 5 bases and J by 1 base, and 8 bases separated the two germline ends.